Described below is a single TCR beta chain sequence and its context. Trimming pared 3 bases from V and 12 bases from J, leaving 18 bases between. This CDR3 comprises 13 residues. The data belong to a study of blood T cell repertoires in COVID-19. As for the study in general: Material from acute and convalescent COVID-19 was sourced from the United States, Italy and Spain. From T cells, B-cell-depleted T cells, or PBMCs came the material, which was cDNA or gDNA.

Authors' analysis steps: Reference gene primers were amplified, and this amplification served to estimate nucleated cell counts. Assay: immunoSEQ multiplex PCR; the TCRdb copy retains only in-frame clones and omits some. V and J calls and clone size are given by that table; D and trimming were obtained from the DNA. Among approximately 25,000 clones, around 90% were seen once, and the ten largest hold about a sixth. This TCR derives from a human donor with active COVID-19. The donor label of this sample is uncertain. The chain employs TRBV12-3 or TRBV12-4 and TRBJ2-7, with D tentatively TRBD2 (5 bases). The source material was peripheral blood. The CDR3 region has the DNA TGTGCCAGCAGTTTCGGCTACCGAGGGTTGGGGTACTTC. This sequence encodes CASSFGYRGLGYF.